This T cell receptor beta chain derives from a study of cytomegalovirus exposure and HLA in healthy donors. Across the whole study: A previous analysis identified 90 million to 140 million unique TCR beta sequences derived from roughly 190 million T cells. Study results and caveats: DRB1 had the most TCR associations and HLA-C the fewest, a later analysis found, with rates varying by HLA locus. Some V segments, including TRBV6-2 and TRBV6-3, were excluded as indistinguishable.

The CDR3 spans 15 residues. V lost 4 bases and J lost 2; bases outside the gene matches: 8. The germline gives CDR1 SGHNT, CDR2 YYREEE (reference sequence). Primers included in the PCR were 60 Vbeta and 13 Jbeta primers. TCRdb's table, derived via immunoSEQ multiplex PCR, lists solely in-frame clones and lacks some. The data show 100,000 to 150,000 clones, more than 70% seen once. There are a few counts of this clone. The target antigen is unknown. This chain connects TRBV5-4 to TRBJ1-1, with 7 bases aligning to TRBD1. The sequenced material came from PBMCs. The source is a man aged 45-65 years in good health and CMV-seropositive. CDR3 residues: CASSQEQGVNTEAFF. CDR3 bases: TGTGCCAGCAGCCAAGAGCAGGGGGTAAACACTGAAGCTTTCTTT.